The clone carrying this T cell receptor beta chain occurred a few times. These data are taken from a study of naive and memory T cell subsets. The germline V gene encodes CDR1 SQVTM and CDR2 ANQGSEA. With V trimmed by 0 bases and J by 6 bases, 15 bases remained unmatched. CDR3 length: 18 amino acids. Two oligonucleotides, mixed equimolar, formed the beta constant-region primer covering TRBC1 and TRBC2. MiXCR, applied by TCRdb to the UMI-ligation and nested PCR reads, yields one record per CDR3 protein. The table lists about 35,000 distinct CDR3 sequences, about 14% of them singletons. The source is a human donor in good health. The sequenced material came from effector memory CD4+ T cells from blood. Subset here: effector memory, CD45RA- CD27-. The genes are TRBV29-1 and TRBJ2-2, with 8 bases lining up with TRBD1. The CDR3: CSVEEVRGLGQAAGELFF. The CDR3 coding sequence is TGCAGCGTTGAAGAGGTCAGGGGGCTGGGTCAAGCCGCCGGGGAGCTGTTTTTT.